The source of this T cell receptor beta chain is a study of Graves' ophthalmopathy and Graves' hyperthyroidism (dated by TCRdb to the late 2010s). Notes on the research overall: Peripheral blood samples were taken at the time of initial diagnosis, before any treatment was given. The study used TCR beta repertoire signatures to distinguish Graves' ophthalmopathy from Graves' hyperthyroidism and to predict progression to ophthalmopathy. In total, around 130 blood samples were TCR-sequenced: approximately 42 ophthalmopathy, approximately 80 hyperthyroidism and roughly 17 hyperthyroidism-to-ophthalmopathy patients. To explore V-J signatures that separate ophthalmopathy from hyperthyroidism, a discovery set of about 100 patients was enrolled, consisting of 43 with ophthalmopathy and roughly 60 with stable hyperthyroidism. For independent validation, a separate cohort was made up of some 19 hyperthyroidism patients plus 17 patients who later progressed from hyperthyroidism to ophthalmopathy. In roughly 6 hyperthyroidism patients, the T-cell repertoires found in thyroid tissue were compared with those found in blood. Once sampling was done, hyperthyroidism patients were given methimazole at a starting dose of 30 mg daily, while ophthalmopathy patients were given high-dose intravenous methylprednisolone. On the study overall, not on this receptor specifically: In cross-validation, the 13-signature model distinguished ophthalmopathy from stable hyperthyroidism with approximately 88% sensitivity and about 84% specificity, and in the test set the corresponding values were roughly 80% and 75%. In validation, the model predicted ophthalmopathy progression with more than 55% sensitivity and roughly 72% specificity; about a dozen predicted patients were CT-confirmed with GO in a median of approximately six months. Most of the expanded thyroid clonotypes with a frequency above 0.001 were also detected in blood, and it was suggested that the thyroid immune response may be reflected by blood repertoires. No statistical method was used to predetermine the sample size, and group allocation was not hidden from the investigators.

Details on this clonotype: The target of this receptor is not known. Per-base qualities were not stored, and no clone one base away is much larger.

Including the terminal cysteine and phenylalanine, the CDR3 comprises 15 residues. CDR3 DNA only is kept here, 45 bases in frame from base 1. The germline V gene sets CDR1 to LGHNT and CDR2 to FRNRAP. The trim is 3 bases for V and 1 base for J, with a gap of 10 bases between the germline ends. For repertoire sequencing, TCR beta CDR3 regions were amplified from RNA transcripts. A first-round RT-PCR used HTBI primers with the Qiagen OneStep RT-PCR kit, followed by a second-round multiplex PCR, size selection and purification. Libraries were sequenced paired-end with 100 bp reads on an Illumina HiSeq2000. Per the source publication's procedure: SOAPnuke was used to process the reads, throwing out any read that had adapters, had uncalled bases, had a mean Phred below 15, or lacked an exact constant-primer or identifier match. High-quality paired reads were merged with COPE v1.2.5. Each unique nucleotide sequence was treated as a clonotype, and MiTCR v1.1 was used to align the clonotypes to the IMGT TRB V, D and J references. The analysis was limited to V-J combinations with a frequency above 0.0001, which together covered 98% to 99.2% of repertoires. For each V-J combination, a TCR clonal expansion and chaos score was defined as the ratio of F50 clonal expansion to chaos observed in the TCRdist matrix. Features were reduced by Welch's t-statistics and random forest to around 14 V-J combinations, which fed a naive Bayes classifier. The Morisita-Horn index was used to measure how similar the thyroid and blood repertoires were. TCRdb reanalyzed the raw reads on its own, using fastp at Q25 for trimming and MiXCR for clone calling, and kept in-frame beta chains. Every entry covers one CDR3 protein and lists the most common genes and DNA from its rows. TCRdb, not the authors, supplied the V and J calls. Within this sample are approximately 640,000 distinct CDR3 sequences, with about 40% of them counted one time only. The ten biggest clones cover more than 2.5% of the sample.

Ophthalmopathy patients had moderately to severely active disease, Clinical Activity Score of at least 3, NOSPECS grade of at least 4, and disease duration under 3 months. Anyone with other autoimmune diseases, uncontrolled infections, pregnancy or lactation was excluded from the study. Diagnosis relied on clinical symptoms, serum thyroxine, TRAb, thyroid ultrasound and orbital computed tomography. PBMCs were isolated from 8 to 10 ml of fresh peripheral blood by Ficoll-Paque density gradient centrifugation. Total RNA was extracted using Trizol reagent, and RNA quality was checked on an Agilent 2100 Bioanalyzer.

The sequence was collected from an adult man with Graves' ophthalmopathy. The chain employs TRBV12-5 and TRBJ1-5; TRBD1 is perhaps the D gene, given 5 matching bases. The sample taken for sequencing was peripheral blood. The CDR3 here reads CASGFISGSNQPQHF. The nucleotide sequence reads TGTGCTAGTGGTTTCATATCAGGGAGCAATCAGCCCCAGCATTTT. The entire variable domain, with the stretches around the CDR3 drawn from the reference TRBV12-5 and TRBJ1-5 proteins, is DARVTQTPRHKVTEMGQEVTMRCQPILGHNTVFWYRQTMMQGLELLAYFRNRAPLDDSGMPKDRFSAEMPDATLATLKIQPSEPRDSAVYFCASGFISGSNQPQHFGDGTRLSIL.